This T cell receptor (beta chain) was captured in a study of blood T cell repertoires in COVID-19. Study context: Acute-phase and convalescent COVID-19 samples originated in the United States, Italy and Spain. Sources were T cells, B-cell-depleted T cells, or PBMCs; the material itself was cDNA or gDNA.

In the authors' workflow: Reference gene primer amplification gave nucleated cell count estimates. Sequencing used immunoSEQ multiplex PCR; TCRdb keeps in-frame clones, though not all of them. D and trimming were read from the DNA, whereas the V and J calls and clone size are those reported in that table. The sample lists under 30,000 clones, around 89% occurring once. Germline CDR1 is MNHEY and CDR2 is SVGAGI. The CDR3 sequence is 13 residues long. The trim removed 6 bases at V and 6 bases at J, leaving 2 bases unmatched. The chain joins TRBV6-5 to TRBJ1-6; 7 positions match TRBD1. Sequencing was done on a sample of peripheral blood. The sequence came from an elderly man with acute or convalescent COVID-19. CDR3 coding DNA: TGTGCCAGCAGGGGACAGACTAATTCACCCCTCCACTTT. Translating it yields CASRGQTNSPLHF.